One sample yielded the 27 T cell receptor beta chains listed below, sequenced in a study of long-term antiretroviral therapy in people with HIV. With survey level as its setting, the immunoSEQ assay was v3.0. TCRdb's copy holds only in-frame clones and misses some; the assay was immunoSEQ multiplex PCR. The data contain about 30,000 clones, roughly 94% of them seen just once; the ten biggest clones take up around 3.8%. The sample consisted of unsorted PBMCs, taken 5.1 years after starting antiretroviral therapy. The receptors were sampled from a woman aged 50 to 60 with HIV.

The count of this clone is one. The rearrangement joins TRBV5-4 to TRBJ2-5; the match to TRBD1 covers 8 bases. Germline assignment: CDR1 SGHNT and CDR2 YYREEE (reference sequence). V was clipped by 4 bases and J by 4 bases; unmatched bases: 6. CDR3 size: 14 residues. CDR3 bases: TGTGCCAGCAGCGATCGGACAGGGACAGAGACCCAGTACTTC. This translates into CASSDRTGTETQYF.

This clone was observed a single time. This CDR3 reads CAWSVYPPGRATRYEQYF. CDR3 nucleotides: TGTGCCTGGAGTGTGTACCCCCCGGGCAGGGCGACTAGGTACGAGCAGTACTTC. This chain connects TRBV30 to TRBJ2-7, with D maybe TRBD2 (6 bases). V was pared by 0 bases and J by 4 bases, with 25 bases between. The CDR3 consists of 18 residues. CDR1 and CDR2 from the germline V gene are GTSNPN and SVGIG (reference sequence). The complete variable domain, with remaining parts taken from reference TRBV30 and TRBJ2-7, reads SQTIHQWPATLVQPVGSPLSLECTVEGTSNPNLYWYRQAAGRGLQLLFYSVGIGQISSEVPQNLSASRPQDRQFILSSKKLLLSDSGFYLCAWSVYPPGRATRYEQYFGPGTRLTVT.

The table lists this clone with a count of one. The V gene is TRBV2, the J gene TRBJ2-7; D is unclear. Trimming removed 2 bases from V and 7 bases from J, with 6 bases in between. The CDR3 spans 11 residues. Germline assignment: CDR1 SNHLY and CDR2 FYNNEI. CDR3 loop: CASSEYWEQYF. DNA for the CDR3: TGTGCCAGCAGTGAATACTGGGAGCAGTACTTC.

The chain recombines TRBV5-1 with TRBJ2-7; D ambiguous. Looked up from germline, CDR1 is SGHRS and CDR2 is YFSETQ. The CDR3 extends over 15 amino acids. Trimming took 3 bases from V and 6 from J, leaving 19 bases between them. CDR3 protein: CASSSTLSSNGEQYF. CDR3 DNA sequence: TGCGCCAGCAGCTCTACCCTCAGTTCAAACGGCGAGCAGTACTTC.

The gene calls are TRBV19 and TRBJ1-2; perhaps TRBD1 as D (5 bases). V dropped 0 bases and J dropped 4 bases, with 9 bases sitting between them. CDR1 and CDR2 from the germline V gene are LNHDA and SQIVND (reference sequence). The CDR3 is 14 amino acids. CDR3 DNA sequence: TGTGCCAGTAGTATAGAAGCAGGGAGCTATGGCTACACCTTC. Its protein product is CASSIEAGSYGYTF.

The chain carries TRBV6-1 and TRBJ1-1; no clear D. This CDR3 has 14 amino acids. V was clipped by 8 bases and J by 1 base, with 14 bases between them. Germline V gene data show CDR1 as MNHNS and CDR2 as SASEGT. Here the CDR3 DNA reads TGTGCCAGCGTGGACTCCACCCCGAACACTGAAGCTTTCTTT. Residues: CASVDSTPNTEAFF.

DNA for the CDR3: TGCAGCGTTGTACGACTAGCGATGGATGAGCAGTTCTTC. It codes for CSVVRLAMDEQFF. The V call is TRBV29-1, the J call TRBJ2-1, with 8 bases fitting TRBD2. Germline CDR1 and CDR2: SQVTM and ANQGSEA. V dropped 4 bases and J dropped 8; count of bases not matched to a gene: 7. The CDR3 runs to 13 residues.

CDR3 region: CASTLLAAVGGQFF. The CDR3 DNA sequence: TGTGCCAGCACCCTACTAGCGGCCGTTGGGGGGCAGTTCTTC. This chain connects TRBV7-8 to TRBJ2-1, with 8 bases aligning to TRBD2. The CDR3 has 14 amino acids. The germline V gene encodes CDR1 SGHVS and CDR2 FQNEAQ. V shed 7 bases, J shed 12 bases, and the junction held 14 bases outside the gene matches.

This chain uses TRBV9 with TRBJ1-1; TRBD1 agrees at 8 bases. The germline V gene encodes CDR1 SGDLS and CDR2 YYNGEE. With V trimmed by 4 bases and J by 6 bases, 8 bases remained unmatched. The CDR3 is made up of 14 amino acids. This chain's CDR3 is CASSPGQGVAEAFF. Written as DNA, the CDR3 is TGTGCCAGCAGCCCCGGACAGGGAGTCGCTGAAGCTTTCTTT.

V is TRBV9 and J is TRBJ1-5; 8 positions match TRBD1. This CDR3 region has 13 residues. Germline V gene sequence: CDR1 SGDLS, CDR2 YYNGEE. V trimming: 4 bases; J trimming: 5 bases; junction bases outside the gene matches: 2. This CDR3 reads CASSQQGDQPQHF. CDR3 DNA: TGTGCCAGCAGCCAACAGGGGGATCAGCCCCAGCATTTT.

The chain uses TRBV5-4 and TRBJ2-7; D is possibly TRBD1 (6 bases). The CDR3 runs 12 residues. The V gene's germline CDR1 is SGHNT and CDR2 YYREEE (reference sequence). V was shortened by 7 bases and J by 4 bases, with 12 bases between the two germline ends. The CDR3 here is CASAYQGYEQYF. The DNA of the CDR3 is TGTGCCAGCGCCTATCAGGGGTACGAGCAGTACTTC.

J is TRBJ1-6 and V is TRBV11-2, with a tentative D call TRBD1 (5 bases). Germline V gene data show CDR1 as SGHAT and CDR2 as FQNNGV. Trimming removed 1 base at V and 10 bases at J, with 11 bases between. CDR3 length: 14 residues. Here the CDR3 reads CASSLGQGGSPLHF. CDR3 nucleotides: TGTGCCAGCAGCTTAGGGCAGGGAGGCTCACCCCTCCACTTT.

The chain uses TRBV19 and TRBJ1-1; D is ambiguous. Deletions cut 3 bases from V and 1 base from J, with 18 bases between. The CDR3 has 17 residues. The germline gives CDR1 LNHDA, CDR2 SQIVND (reference sequence). The CDR3 sequence is CASSILRMNTPNTEAFF. For the CDR3, the DNA is TGTGCCAGTAGTATTCTGAGGATGAACACGCCGAACACTGAAGCTTTCTTT. Looking up the rest from reference TRBV19 and TRBJ1-1 gives the full variable domain: DGGITQSPKYLFRKEGQNVTLSCEQNLNHDAMYWYRQDPGQGLRLIYYSQIVNDFQKGDIAEGYSVSREKKESFPLTVTSAQKNPTAFYLCASSILRMNTPNTEAFFGQGTRLTVV.

Here the CDR3 DNA reads TGTGCCAGCAGCAGTTCGACAGGTGGGACTAGCGGGGGGGCCCTTTATACGCAGTATTTT. This gives the protein CASSSSTGGTSGGALYTQYF. This chain uses TRBV13 with TRBJ2-3, with 16 positions matching TRBD2. The germline gives CDR1 PRHDT, CDR2 FYEKMQ (reference sequence). Trimming took 5 bases from V and 7 from J; bases not matched to a gene: 18. CDR3 length equals 20 residues.

The DNA for the CDR3 is TGTGCCAGCAGACCATCAGGGGGCAAGAATAATTCACCCCTCCACTTT. It yields the protein CASRPSGGKNNSPLHF. This chain joins TRBV7-9 and TRBJ1-6; 8 bases are a match to TRBD1. Per germline, CDR1 SEHNR and CDR2 FQNEAQ (reference sequence). CDR3 length: 16 residues. V gave up 6 bases and J gave up 5 bases; unmatched junction bases: 9.

The chain combines TRBV7-9 with TRBJ2-7; D might be TRBD1 (6 bases). CDR1 is SEHNR and CDR2 is FQNEAQ in the germline V gene (reference sequence). CDR3 length: 15 amino acids. The V end lost 4 bases, the J end lost 1 base, and 14 bases lay between the germline ends. The CDR3 region has the DNA TGTGCCAGCAGCTCCAGGGGTTCCCCTTCCTACGAGCAGTACTTC. It specifies CASSSRGSPSYEQYF.

This clone has just one count. This chain connects TRBV11-3 to TRBJ1-1, with a possible D match to TRBD1 (6 bases). This CDR3 has 13 residues. V lost 5 bases to trimming and J lost 5 bases, with 12 bases between them. Germline CDR1 SGHNT, CDR2 YENEEA. The CDR3 reads CASSTTGRTEAFF. CDR3 sequence (DNA): TGTGCCAGCAGCACAACAGGGAGGACTGAAGCTTTCTTT.

The CDR3 is CASSGTSGSTEQFF. CDR3 DNA sequence: TGCGCCAGCAGCGGGACTAGCGGATCAACTGAGCAGTTCTTC. This chain joins TRBV5-1 and TRBJ2-1, with 11 positions matching TRBD2. V was pared by 4 bases and J by 9 bases, with 6 bases of the junction left unmatched. Germline CDR1 SGHRS, CDR2 YFSETQ. The CDR3 has 14 residues.

Note on this clone: Other DNA sequences in this sample translate to the same CDR3. J is TRBJ1-4 and V is TRBV6-5; tentative D call: TRBD1 (6 bases). The length of the CDR3 is 13 residues. V shed 7 bases and J shed 4 bases, with 10 bases lying between them. CDR1 is MNHEY, CDR2 SVGAGI, per germline. For the CDR3, the DNA is TGTGCCAGCAAGAGGGGGGTTAATGAAAAACTGTTTTTT. It is translated as CASKRGVNEKLFF.

The chain uses TRBV7-9 and TRBJ1-2; TRBD1 aligns across 7 bases. V lost 5 bases to trimming and J lost 4 bases; unmatched junction nucleotides: 4. This CDR3 has 13 residues. The germline V gene has CDR1 SEHNR and CDR2 FQNEAQ (reference sequence). The CDR3 sequence: CASSRGQSYGYTF. CDR3 DNA: TGTGCCAGCAGCCGGGGACAGAGCTATGGCTACACCTTC.

The chain combines TRBV7-6 with TRBJ2-3, with 9 bases lining up with TRBD2. The CDR3 is 16 amino acids. Per the germline V gene, CDR1 is SGHVS and CDR2 is FNYEAQ. V was clipped by 1 base and J by 2 bases; unmatched bases: 4. The CDR3 DNA is TGTGCCAGCAGCTTAGGGCTAGCGGGGACCACAGATACGCAGTATTTT. Its translation is CASSLGLAGTTDTQYF.

The chain has TRBV5-4 and TRBJ2-3; the D call may be TRBD1 or TRBD2 (6 bases each). The CDR3 is 16 residues long. Germline V gene sequence: CDR1 SGHNT, CDR2 YYREEE (reference sequence). Trimming shortened V by 4 bases and J by 5 bases, and 20 bases separated the two germline ends. The CDR3 loop is CASSLGGPSARDTQYF. The CDR3 region has the DNA TGTGCCAGCAGCCTAGGGGGACCTAGCGCGAGAGATACGCAGTATTTT.

This chain joins TRBV7-9 and TRBJ1-4; D may be TRBD1 (5 bases). Trimming left V 3 bases short and J 3 bases short, with 11 bases between. Germline V lookup: CDR1 SEHNR, CDR2 FQNEAQ (reference sequence). The CDR3 has 15 residues. The CDR3 sequence is CASSLLGEPNEKLFF. The CDR3 DNA is TGTGCCAGCAGCTTGTTAGGGGAGCCTAATGAAAAACTGTTTTTT. Full variable domain (rest looked up from reference TRBV7-9 and TRBJ1-4): DTGVSQNPRHKITKRGQNVTFRCDPISEHNRLYWYRQTLGQGPEFLTYFQNEAQLEKSRLLSDRFSAERPKGSFSTLEIQRTEQGDSAMYLCASSLLGEPNEKLFFGSGTQLSVL.

This clone was seen only once. The chain recombines TRBV28 with TRBJ2-5, with TRBD1 as a possible D gene (5 bases). There are 13 residues in the CDR3. From germline, CDR1 is MDHEN and CDR2 SYDVKM. V was pared by 6 bases and J by 5 bases, with 13 bases between. The chain's CDR3 is CASSPDKGETQYF. For the CDR3, the DNA is TGTGCCAGCAGCCCCGATAAGGGGGAGACCCAGTACTTC.

The J gene is TRBJ2-5, the V gene TRBV27; TRBD2 matches at 7 bases. The CDR3 has 15 residues. Germline V lookup: CDR1 MNHEY, CDR2 SMNVEV (reference sequence). Trimming cost V 6 bases and J 2 bases; bases outside gene matches: 9. Written as DNA, the CDR3 is TGTGCCAGCAGGGCTACGGGACTATATCAAGAGACCCAGTACTTC. It encodes CASRATGLYQETQYF.

A remark on this clone: A junction boundary mismatches the germline segment, possibly from a read error. This sequence joins TRBV7-7 and TRBJ2-5, with D possibly matching TRBD1 (6 bases). This CDR3 region has 14 residues. CDR1 and CDR2 (germline): SSHAT, FNYEAQ (reference sequence). DNA of the CDR3: TGTGCTAGCAGCCCTGACAGGCTAGCAGAGACCCAGTACTTC. It codes for CASSPDRLAETQYF.

The V and J genes are TRBV29-1 and TRBJ2-7; D is perhaps TRBD1 or TRBD2 (5 bases each). V lost 4 bases and J lost 2, with 9 bases in between. The CDR3 spans 12 residues. Germline V gives CDR1 SQVTM, CDR2 ANQGSEA. DNA for the CDR3: TGCAGCGTTGGGGGGACCCCCTACGAGCAGTACTTC. This sequence encodes CSVGGTPYEQYF.